The rows below give T cell receptor beta chains drawn from one sample of a study of blood T cell repertoires in COVID-19. The table came from immunoSEQ multiplex PCR; TCRdb's copy has only in-frame clones and leaves some out. The top ten hold approximately 3% of the sample, which has about 220,000 clones, 75% to 90% seen once. The sequenced sample consisted of peripheral blood. Receptors originate from a woman in her thirties who had recovered from COVID-19. Each CDR3 is given without its conserved first and last residue.

J gene: TRBJ1-4; V gene: TRBV12-3/TRBV12-4; CDR3 protein: ASNRPNEKLF
J gene: TRBJ2-1; V gene: TRBV5-4; CDR3 protein: ASSLSPSRDEQF
J gene: TRBJ2-7; V gene: TRBV6-2/TRBV6-3; CDR3 protein: ASSYREDEQY
J gene: TRBJ1-5; V gene: TRBV19; CDR3 protein: ASSNRDRGIGNQPQH
J gene: TRBJ2-3; V gene: TRBV5-1; CDR3 protein: ASSLGADTQY
J gene: TRBJ2-3; V gene: TRBV3-1/TRBV3-2; CDR3 protein: ASSHGGGADTQY
J gene: TRBJ2-5; V gene: TRBV9; CDR3 protein: ASSPSGGSGVETQY
J gene: TRBJ2-7; V gene: TRBV4-1; CDR3 protein: ASSQDRLSYEQY
J gene: TRBJ2-3; V gene: TRBV6-5; CDR3 protein: ASSPHSGGGGTQY
J gene: TRBJ1-3; V gene: TRBV7-2; CDR3 protein: ASSLAGAGVGNTIY
J gene: TRBJ1-5; V gene: TRBV6-1; CDR3 protein: ASSEGYDQPQH
J gene: TRBJ1-1; V gene: TRBV27; CDR3 protein: ASSLQYMNTEAF
J gene: TRBJ2-5; V gene: TRBV5-4; CDR3 protein: ASSSLGGETQY
J gene: TRBJ2-1; V gene: TRBV10-3; CDR3 protein: AISGTAANSYNEQF
J gene: TRBJ2-7; V gene: TRBV7-9; CDR3 protein: ASSPPDPGQTYEQY
J gene: TRBJ2-3; V gene: TRBV9; CDR3 protein: ASSPRQGGTDTQY
J gene: TRBJ2-1; V gene: TRBV19; CDR3 protein: ASSIRSGGNEQF
J gene: TRBJ2-2; V gene: TRBV10-1; CDR3 protein: ASSEKRGTGELF
J gene: TRBJ2-1; V gene: TRBV7-8; CDR3 protein: ASSLDAGTLKVF
J gene: TRBJ1-1; V gene: TRBV9; CDR3 protein: ASSVVQTNTEAF
J gene: TRBJ2-3; V gene: TRBV12-3/TRBV12-4; CDR3 protein: ASSELTDTQY
J gene: TRBJ2-5; V gene: TRBV7-3; CDR3 protein: ASSFGLAGPQETQY
J gene: TRBJ2-2; V gene: TRBV7-3; CDR3 protein: ASSQIAGGDTGELF
J gene: TRBJ2-1; V gene: TRBV6-5; CDR3 protein: ASSYSGRVGLF
J gene: TRBJ2-7; V gene: TRBV27; CDR3 protein: ASSLTGYYEQY
J gene: TRBJ2-1; V gene: TRBV19; CDR3 protein: ASSISSVSANNEQF
J gene: TRBJ2-1; V gene: TRBV7-2; CDR3 protein: ASSPEGVWAYNEQF
J gene: TRBJ2-3; V gene: TRBV13; CDR3 protein: ASSSRTSVFSDTQY
J gene: TRBJ1-2; V gene: TRBV19; CDR3 protein: ASKTMDRGHGYT
J gene: TRBJ1-1; V gene: TRBV19; CDR3 protein: ASSITGRGTEAF
J gene: TRBJ2-3; V gene: TRBV7-7; CDR3 protein: ASSRLRPGTSGGAGTDTQY
J gene: TRBJ2-5; V gene: TRBV27; CDR3 protein: ASSLHSGDHGETQY
J gene: TRBJ2-2; V gene: TRBV20-1; CDR3 protein: SASWAGEVTGELF
J gene: TRBJ1-5; V gene: TRBV12-3/TRBV12-4; CDR3 protein: ASSHRGTPQH
J gene: TRBJ1-4; V gene: TRBV11-2; CDR3 protein: ASSQLGGNEKLF
J gene: TRBJ2-5; V gene: TRBV2; CDR3 protein: ASSGEPGLGETQY
J gene: TRBJ1-1; V gene: TRBV10-1; CDR3 protein: ASSGDRDGTEAF
J gene: TRBJ2-1; V gene: TRBV7-3; CDR3 protein: ASSLQESNEQF
J gene: TRBJ2-3; V gene: TRBV7-9; CDR3 protein: ASSPGLLGTDTQY
J gene: TRBJ1-2; V gene: TRBV12-3/TRBV12-4; CDR3 protein: ASSLDSPYGYT
J gene: TRBJ2-3; V gene: TRBV5-4; CDR3 protein: ASSLKTSGGPVTDTQY
J gene: TRBJ2-1; V gene: TRBV4-1; CDR3 protein: ASSQERVGAYNEQF
J gene: TRBJ1-6; V gene: TRBV30; CDR3 protein: AWSVLGTGYSPLH
J gene: TRBJ1-6; V gene: TRBV11-2; CDR3 protein: ASSLTLQANSPLH
J gene: TRBJ2-1; V gene: TRBV14; CDR3 protein: ASSLLGSSYNEQF
J gene: TRBJ2-7; V gene: TRBV13; CDR3 protein: ASSFGRTSYEQY
J gene: TRBJ1-3; V gene: TRBV4-1; CDR3 protein: ASSFGTNSGNTIY
J gene: TRBJ1-6; V gene: TRBV2; CDR3 protein: ASHKSDSPLH
J gene: TRBJ2-3; V gene: TRBV27; CDR3 protein: ASKSRVSGVTDTQY
J gene: TRBJ1-6; V gene: TRBV15; CDR3 protein: ATSKGQGTLH
J gene: TRBJ2-7; V gene: TRBV5-4; CDR3 protein: ASSLGQGKGYEQY
J gene: TRBJ2-7; V gene: TRBV5-4; CDR3 protein: ASSLPLDPDRVSEQY
J gene: TRBJ1-2; V gene: TRBV28; CDR3 protein: ASSQGWTGPGYT